The clone carrying this TCR beta chain turned up a few times. Its specificity is unknown. The source of the sample is a study of cytomegalovirus exposure and HLA in healthy donors. Study results and caveats: Later work associated approximately 17,000 TCR beta sequences with HLA alleles at 0.05 false discovery rate.

Both 60 Vbeta primers and 13 Jbeta primers went into the PCR. Profiled with immunoSEQ multiplex PCR; TCRdb holds only in-frame clones, not every one. The sample has around 120,000 clones; about 81% are singletons. When sampled, the donors appeared nominally healthy, though they likely had unrecorded immune exposures. The sequenced sample was PBMCs. The sequence came from a woman aged 40 to 50 in good health and CMV-seropositive.

CDR3 in amino acids: CASSSGLAGEGDTQYF. CDR3 DNA: TGTGCCAGCAGCTCCGGACTAGCGGGAGAGGGGGATACGCAGTATTTT. The rearrangement links TRBV11-3 to TRBJ2-3; 13 positions match TRBD2. J was trimmed by 6 bases and V by 4 bases; bases with no gene match: 7. The CDR3 extends over 16 amino acids. Germline values: CDR1 SGHNT, CDR2 YENEEA.